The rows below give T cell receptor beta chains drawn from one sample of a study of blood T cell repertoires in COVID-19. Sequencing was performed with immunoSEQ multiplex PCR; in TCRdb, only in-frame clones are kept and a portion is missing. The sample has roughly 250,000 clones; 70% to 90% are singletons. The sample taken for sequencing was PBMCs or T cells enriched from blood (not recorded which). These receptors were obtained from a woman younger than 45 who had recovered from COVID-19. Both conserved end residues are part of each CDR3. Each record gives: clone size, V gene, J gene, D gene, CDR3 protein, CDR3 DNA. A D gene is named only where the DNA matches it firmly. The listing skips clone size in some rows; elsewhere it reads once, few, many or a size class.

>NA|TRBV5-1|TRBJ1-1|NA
CASSAEASNTEAFF
TGCGCCAGCAGCGCAGAAGCGAGTAACACTGAAGCTTTCTTT
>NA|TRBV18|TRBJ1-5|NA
CASSPALSVNQPQHF
TGTGCCAGCTCCCCGGCCTTGAGCGTCAATCAGCCCCAGCATTTT
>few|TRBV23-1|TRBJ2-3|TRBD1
CASSQCYGTGSRTAAGEVPTQYF
TGCGCCAGCAGTCAATGTTACGGGACAGGGAGTCGGACGGCGGCGGGAGAAGTTCCTACGCAGTATTTT
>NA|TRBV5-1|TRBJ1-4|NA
CASSLNPPYRNEKLFF
TGCGCCAGCAGCTTAAACCCCCCGTACAGGAATGAAAAACTGTTTTTT
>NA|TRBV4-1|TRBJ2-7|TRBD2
CASSQVGRLAVPYEQYF
TGCGCCAGCAGCCAAGTCGGTAGACTAGCGGTCCCCTACGAGCAGTACTTC
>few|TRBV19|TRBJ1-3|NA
CASSTFGSSGNTIYF
TGTGCCAGTAGTACGTTTGGGAGCTCTGGAAACACCATATATTTT
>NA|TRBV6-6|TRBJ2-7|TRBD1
CASSSRGHYEQYF
TGTGCCAGCAGTTCGAGGGGGCACTACGAGCAGTACTTC
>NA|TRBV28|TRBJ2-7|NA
CASRWTPGSYEQYF
TGTGCCAGCAGGTGGACTCCTGGATCCTACGAGCAGTACTTC
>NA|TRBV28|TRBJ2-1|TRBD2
CASSLRRTSGGRQSSYNEQFF
TGTGCCAGCAGCCTCCGACGGACTAGCGGGGGGCGCCAGAGCTCCTACAATGAGCAGTTCTTC
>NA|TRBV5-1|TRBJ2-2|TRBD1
CASSLARTGPTGELFF
TGCGCCAGCAGCTTGGCTCGGACAGGGCCCACCGGGGAGCTGTTTTTT
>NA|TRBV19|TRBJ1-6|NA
CASSTTPGHYNSPLHF
TGTGCCAGTAGTACCACTCCGGGACATTATAATTCACCCCTCCACTTT
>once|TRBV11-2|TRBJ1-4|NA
CASLQGGASTNEKLFF
TGTGCCAGCTTACAGGGAGGGGCCTCAACTAATGAAAAACTGTTTTTT
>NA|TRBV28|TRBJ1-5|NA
CASSLMSLQGFQPQHF
TGTGCCAGCAGTTTAATGTCCCTCCAGGGATTTCAGCCCCAGCATTTT
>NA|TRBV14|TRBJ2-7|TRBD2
CASSRSGGGTYEQYF
TGTGCCAGCAGCCGTAGCGGGGGCGGGACCTACGAGCAGTACTTC
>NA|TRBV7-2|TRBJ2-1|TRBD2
CASSSGLAGYNEQFF
TGTGCCAGCAGCTCGGGACTAGCGGGGTACAATGAGCAGTTCTTC
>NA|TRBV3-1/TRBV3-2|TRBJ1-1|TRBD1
CASSQPTGVTEAFF
TGTGCCAGCAGCCAACCAACAGGGGTCACTGAAGCTTTCTTT
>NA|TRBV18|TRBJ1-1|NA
CASSPGTPHSNTEAFF
TGTGCCAGCTCACCCGGGACTCCGCATTCGAACACTGAAGCTTTCTTT
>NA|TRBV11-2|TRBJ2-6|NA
CASSLEHISGANVLTF
TGTGCCAGCAGCTTAGAACACATCTCTGGGGCCAACGTCCTGACTTTC
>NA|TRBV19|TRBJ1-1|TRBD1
CASSMGQVNTEAFF
TGTGCCAGTAGTATGGGACAGGTTAACACTGAAGCTTTCTTT
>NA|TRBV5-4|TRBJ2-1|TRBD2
CASSLYLAGVDEQFF
TGTGCCAGCAGCTTGTATCTAGCGGGAGTCGATGAGCAGTTCTTC
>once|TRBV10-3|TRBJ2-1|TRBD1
CAIALDRGYNEQFF
TGTGCCATCGCCTTGGACAGGGGCTACAATGAGCAGTTCTTC
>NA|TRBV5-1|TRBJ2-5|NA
CASSLGAGETQYF
TGCGCCAGCAGCTTGGGGGCAGGGGAGACCCAGTACTTC
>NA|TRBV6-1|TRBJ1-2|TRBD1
CASSLTGKGYGYTF
TGTGCCAGCAGTCTGACAGGGAAAGGATATGGCTACACCTTC
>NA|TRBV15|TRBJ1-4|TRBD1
CATSRDRGGEKLFF
TGTGCCACCAGCAGGGACAGGGGGGGCGAAAAACTGTTTTTT
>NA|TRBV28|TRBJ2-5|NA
CASTKSGTKKETQYF
TGTGCCAGCACGAAGTCGGGGACAAAAAAAGAGACCCAGTACTTC
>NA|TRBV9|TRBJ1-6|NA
CASSVAGLDSPLHF
TGTGCCAGCAGCGTAGCAGGACTGGATTCACCCCTCCACTTT
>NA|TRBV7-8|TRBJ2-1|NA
CASSPWGGSTYNEQFF
TGTGCCAGCAGCCCCTGGGGGGGCAGCACCTACAATGAGCAGTTCTTC
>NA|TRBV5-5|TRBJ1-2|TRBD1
CASSPILTGGEFGYTF
TGTGCCAGCAGCCCGATTTTAACAGGGGGTGAATTCGGCTACACCTTC
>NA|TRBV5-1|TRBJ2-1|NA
CASSSTSDRTGGEQFF
TGCGCCAGCAGCTCTACCTCGGACAGGACCGGGGGTGAGCAGTTCTTC
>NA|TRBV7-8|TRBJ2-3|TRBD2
CASSFRARGTFTDTQYF
TGTGCCAGCAGCTTTCGCGCGCGGGGGACCTTCACAGATACGCAGTATTTT
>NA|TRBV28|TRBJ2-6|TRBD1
CASSSPRGPSGANVLTF
TGTGCCAGCAGTTCCCCCAGGGGGCCCTCTGGGGCCAACGTCCTGACTTTC
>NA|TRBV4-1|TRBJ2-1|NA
CASSQAGGPEVNEQFF
TGCGCCAGCAGCCAAGCAGGAGGCCCGGAAGTTAATGAGCAGTTCTTC
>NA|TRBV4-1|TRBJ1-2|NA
CASSQERGAGGYTF
TGCGCCAGCAGCCAAGAGCGGGGGGCTGGTGGCTACACCTTC
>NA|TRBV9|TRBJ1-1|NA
CASSVGAGLKREAFF
TGTGCCAGCAGCGTGGGGGCCGGGCTGAAACGTGAAGCTTTCTTT
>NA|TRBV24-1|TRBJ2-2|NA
CATRGGQGNTGELFF
TGTGCCACGAGGGGGGGGCAGGGAAACACCGGGGAGCTGTTTTTT
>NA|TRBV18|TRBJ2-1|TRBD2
CASSLKREPYNEQFF
TGTGCCAGCTCACTGAAGCGGGAGCCGTACAATGAGCAGTTCTTC
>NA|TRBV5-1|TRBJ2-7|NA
CASSLNLRYEQYF
TGCGCCAGCAGCTTGAATCTCCGCTACGAGCAGTACTTC
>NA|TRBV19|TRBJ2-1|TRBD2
CASKRASSGPSYNEQFF
TGTGCCAGTAAACGTGCATCTAGCGGGCCTTCCTACAATGAGCAGTTCTTC
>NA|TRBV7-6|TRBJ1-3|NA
CASSLDAGSGNTIYF
TGTGCCAGCAGCTTAGACGCGGGGTCTGGAAACACCATATATTTT
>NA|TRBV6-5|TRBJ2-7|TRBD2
CASQRGDLNDEQYF
TGTGCCAGCCAACGGGGGGATCTTAACGACGAGCAGTACTTC
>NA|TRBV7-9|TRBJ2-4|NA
CASSLEENRNIQYF
TGTGCCAGCAGCTTAGAAGAGAACAGAAACATTCAGTACTTC
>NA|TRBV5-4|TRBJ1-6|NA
CASSFGVQTLHF
TGTGCCAGCAGCTTCGGGGTTCAAACCCTCCACTTT
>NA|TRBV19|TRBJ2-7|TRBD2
CASSILAASSYEQYF
TGTGCCAGTAGTATACTAGCGGCGAGCTCCTACGAGCAGTACTTC
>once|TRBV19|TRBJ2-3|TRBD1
CASSFGQGGVDTQYF
TGTGCCAGTAGTTTCGGACAGGGGGGAGTAGATACGCAGTATTTT
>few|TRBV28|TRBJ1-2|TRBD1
CASTRDSSYGYTF
TGTGCCAGCACAAGGGACAGCTCCTATGGCTACACCTTC
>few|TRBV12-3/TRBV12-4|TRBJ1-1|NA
CASSGAAEAFF
TGTGCCAGCAGTGGGGCCGCTGAAGCTTTCTTT
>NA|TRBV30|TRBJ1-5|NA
CAWSPTRGQPQHF
TGTGCCTGGAGCCCAACCCGGGGTCAGCCCCAGCATTTT
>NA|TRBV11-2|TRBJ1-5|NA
CASSPTGGSNQPQHF
TGTGCCAGCAGCCCGACAGGTGGGAGCAATCAGCCCCAGCATTTT
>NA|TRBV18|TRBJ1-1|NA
CASSPDRVNTEAFF
TGTGCCAGCTCACCAGACAGAGTGAACACTGAAGCTTTCTTT
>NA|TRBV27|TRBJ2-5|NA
CASSLNQGLGTQYF
TGTGCCAGCAGTTTAAATCAGGGTCTGGGGACCCAGTACTTC